This entry lists 21 T cell receptor beta chains sequenced from one sample in a study of blood T cell repertoires in COVID-19. Measured with immunoSEQ multiplex PCR; TCRdb has only the in-frame clones, and not every one. The table lists 300,000 to 450,000 clones, 70% to 90% of them singletons. Sequenced: peripheral blood. Receptors originate from a woman aged 25-40 years with COVID-19, enrolled during active disease.

The CDR3 nucleotides read TGCGCCAGCAGTGATGGGACTAGCGGGGGAGCAGATACGCAGTATTTT. It codes for CASSDGTSGGADTQYF. The gene calls are TRBV10-1 and TRBJ2-3; 14 bases align to TRBD2. V lost 3 bases and J lost 4; bases outside the gene matches: 3. CDR3 size: 16 residues. The germline gives CDR1 WNHNN, CDR2 SYGVQD (reference sequence).

The CDR3 reads CASSRTGTSGDEQYV. The CDR3 nucleotides read TGTGCCAGCAGTCGTACCGGGACTAGCGGAGACGAGCAGTACGTC. This sequence joins TRBV6-5 and TRBJ2-7, with 11 bases fitting TRBD2. Germline CDR1 and CDR2: MNHEY and SVGAGI. Germline trimming cut 5 bases from V and 5 bases from J; bases unmatched to any gene: 8. There are 15 residues in the CDR3.

The CDR3 DNA sequence: TGTGCCAGCAGCTCAGGACCGAGCGGGAGTGAGGGGGAGACCCAGTACTTC. Its translation: CASSSGPSGSEGETQYF. This chain connects TRBV5-8 to TRBJ2-5; 8 bases align to TRBD2. The V gene end was trimmed by 3 bases and the J gene end by 5 bases; junction bases not matched to a gene: 15. Germline V CDR1 and CDR2: SGHTS, YDEGEE. The CDR3 has 17 residues. Drawing the rest from reference TRBV5-8 and TRBJ2-5, the complete variable domain is EAGVTQSPTHLIKTRGQQATLRCSPISGHTSVYWYQQALGLGLQFLLWYDEGEERNRGNFPPRFSGRQFPNYSSELNVNALELEDSALYLCASSSGPSGSEGETQYFGPGTRLLVL.

The chain is built from TRBV9 and TRBJ2-7; D is uncertain. This CDR3 is built from 11 residues. Trimming left V 4 bases short and J 4 bases short, with 6 bases between. The germline V gene has CDR1 SGDLS and CDR2 YYNGEE. The CDR3 region is CASSSGYEQYF. In nucleotides, the CDR3 is TGTGCCAGCAGCTCGGGTTACGAGCAGTACTTC.

This sequence joins TRBV7-2 and TRBJ2-3; TRBD1 matches at 7 bases. V was pared by 5 bases and J by 5 bases, with 16 bases of the junction left unmatched. The CDR3 consists of 17 residues. Germline V gene data show CDR1 as SGHTA and CDR2 as FQGNSA. CDR3 region: CASSQTTGTATKDTQYF. CDR3 in DNA: TGTGCCAGCAGCCAAACAACCGGGACAGCAACGAAAGATACGCAGTATTTT.

This sequence joins TRBV6-2 or TRBV6-3 and TRBJ2-3, with 10 nucleotides matching TRBD1. This CDR3 comprises 20 residues. Germline V CDR1 and CDR2: MNHEY, SVGEGT. V lost 2 bases and J lost 0; bases outside the gene matches: 14. This CDR3 reads CASSYLPGTGAAPSTDTQYF. In DNA form, the CDR3 reads TGTGCCAGCAGTTACCTTCCTGGGACAGGGGCAGCTCCTAGCACAGATACGCAGTATTTT.

The rearrangement joins TRBV30 to TRBJ2-2, with TRBD2 matching 11 bases. Germline V gene data show CDR1 as GTSNPN and CDR2 as SVGIG (reference sequence). There are 21 residues in the CDR3. V gave up 0 bases and J gave up 0 bases; unmatched junction bases: 15. This CDR3 is CAWSVEYQLGLAASNTGELFF. In DNA form, the CDR3 reads TGTGCCTGGAGTGTTGAATATCAGTTGGGACTAGCGGCATCGAACACCGGGGAGCTGTTTTTT.

This clone came up once. V gene TRBV12-5 combines with J gene TRBJ2-7; maybe TRBD2 (5 bases). The CDR3 sequence is 14 residues long. V was trimmed by 3 bases and J by 2 bases, leaving 11 bases between them. The germline V gene encodes CDR1 LGHNT and CDR2 FRNRAP. CDR3 sequence (DNA): TGTGCTAGTGGTTTATCCGGGAATCCCTACGAGCAGTACGTC. Its protein product is CASGLSGNPYEQYV.

The rearrangement links TRBV7-2 to TRBJ2-5, with 7 bases matching TRBD1. The CDR3 sequence is 16 residues long. Germline assignment: CDR1 SGHTA and CDR2 FQGNSA. The ends lost 5 bases at V and 1 base at J; junction bases unmatched: 10. The CDR3 protein is CASSPHYSGGQETQYF. The CDR3 region has the DNA TGTGCCAGCAGCCCGCACTATTCAGGGGGCCAAGAGACCCAGTACTTC.

The rearrangement uses TRBV4-1 and TRBJ2-4, with D hard to call. V dropped 3 bases and J dropped 0 bases, with 6 bases sitting between them. Germline CDR1 and CDR2: MGHRA and YSYEKL. The CDR3 contains 14 residues. The CDR3 is CASSQILAKNIQYF. CDR3 DNA: TGCGCCAGCAGCCAGATACTAGCCAAAAACATTCAGTACTTC.

The gene calls are TRBV7-8 and TRBJ2-3; 7 nucleotides match TRBD1. The CDR3 spans 15 residues. With 3 bases clipped from V and 1 base from J, the junction kept 4 bases outside the gene matches. The germline CDR1 and CDR2 sequences are SGHVS and FQNEAQ. Here the CDR3 DNA reads TGTGCCAGCAGCTTCACAGGACAGGGCACAGATACGCAGTATTTT. This codes for CASSFTGQGTDTQYF.

This chain links TRBV12-3 or TRBV12-4 with TRBJ1-6; no clear D. The CDR3 totals 13 residues. The germline V and J ends were trimmed by 6 bases and 10 bases, with 13 bases remaining between them. The CDR3 nucleotides read TGTGCCAGCAGATTCGACACTAGATCACCCCTCCACTTT. Its protein product is CASRFDTRSPLHF.

This chain connects TRBV27 to TRBJ1-5; perhaps TRBD1 as D (6 bases). Trimming left V 6 bases short and J 0 bases short, with 21 bases between. Germline-derived CDR1 and CDR2 are MNHEY and SMNVEV (reference sequence). The CDR3 sequence is 18 residues long. For the CDR3, the DNA is TGTGCCAGCAGGGGCGGGGGGGGAAGGGGGGTTAGCAATCAGCCCCAGCATTTT. Translating gives CASRGGGGRGVSNQPQHF.

The V and J genes are TRBV25-1 and TRBJ2-5; 8 positions agree with TRBD2. V shed 7 bases and J 2 bases; nucleotides not matched to a gene: 9. Germline V lookup: CDR1 MGHDK, CDR2 SYGVNS. This CDR3 is 15 amino acids long. The CDR3 protein is CASTMIGGGQETQYF. In DNA form, the CDR3 reads TGTGCCAGCACCATGATCGGGGGGGGTCAAGAGACCCAGTACTTC. The full variable domain, in which reference TRBV25-1 and TRBJ2-5 provide the parts outside the CDR3, is EADIYQTPRYLVIGTGKKITLECSQTMGHDKMYWYQQDPGMELHLIHYSYGVNSTEKGDLSSESTVSRIRTEHFPLTLESARPSHTSQYLCASTMIGGGQETQYFGPGTRLLVL.

This chain connects TRBV2 to TRBJ1-2; TRBD1 matches at 7 bases. CDR1 SNHLY and CDR2 FYNNEI come from the germline V gene. The CDR3 covers 10 residues. V shed 6 bases and J 11 bases; nucleotides not matched to a gene: 3. The CDR3 region is CASRDRVYTF. CDR3 nucleotide sequence: TGTGCCAGCAGAGACAGGGTTTACACCTTC.

Regarding this clone: A read error may account for a junction end that differs from germline. The V and J genes are TRBV7-7 and TRBJ2-1; 12 bases are shared with TRBD2. The germline gives CDR1 SSHAT, CDR2 FNYEAQ (reference sequence). The CDR3 contains 15 residues. CDR3 sequence reads: CASSFRLAGDNEQFF. The CDR3 DNA is TGTGCTAGCAGCTTCCGACTAGCGGGGGATAATGAGCAGTTCTTC.

The J gene is TRBJ1-6, the V gene TRBV10-3, with D tentatively TRBD1 (6 bases). The CDR3 totals 18 residues. The germline gives CDR1 ENHRY, CDR2 SYGVKD. Trimming shortened V by 4 bases and J by 5 bases, and 21 bases separated the two germline ends. CDR3 sequence: CAISVTMGAGVDNSPLHF. As DNA, the CDR3 is TGTGCCATCAGTGTTACCATGGGGGCGGGAGTTGATAATTCACCCCTCCACTTT.

This clone was picked up one time. The rearrangement uses TRBV18 and TRBJ1-2, with 7 bases fitting TRBD1. The CDR3 consists of 15 residues. With V trimmed by 6 bases and J by 5 bases, 12 bases remained unmatched. Germline assignment: CDR1 KGHSH and CDR2 LQKENI. This chain's CDR3 is CASSQDRERRYGYTF. CDR3 sequence (DNA): TGTGCCAGCTCGCAAGACAGGGAAAGACGGTATGGCTACACCTTC.

The chain uses TRBV5-4 and TRBJ2-1; perhaps TRBD2 as D (5 bases). V lost 0 bases and J 9 bases, leaving 13 bases between the germline ends. The CDR3 sequence is 14 residues long. Per germline, CDR1 SGHNT and CDR2 YYREEE (reference sequence). The DNA of the CDR3 is TGTGCCAGCAGCTTGGAACTCGTTGAGGGTGAGCAGTTCTTC. It yields the protein CASSLELVEGEQFF.

This chain joins TRBV18 and TRBJ2-1; 7 positions agree with TRBD2. This CDR3 spans 12 amino acids. With V trimmed by 3 bases and J by 10 bases, 3 bases remained unmatched. Germline-derived CDR1 and CDR2 are KGHSH and LQKENI. The CDR3 coding sequence is TGTGCCAGCTCACCCCGGGGGGAGGAGCAGTTCTTC. Protein: CASSPRGEEQFF.

The V and J genes are TRBV6-2 or TRBV6-3 and TRBJ2-7; 8 bases are a match to TRBD1. The CDR3 runs 13 residues. CDR1 is MNHEY, CDR2 SVGEGT, per germline. After removal of 5 bases from V and 2 bases from J, the junction contained 2 bases not matched to a gene. DNA for the CDR3: TGTGCCAGCAGTCGGACAGGGCCCTACGAGCAGTACGTC. Translating gives CASSRTGPYEQYV.